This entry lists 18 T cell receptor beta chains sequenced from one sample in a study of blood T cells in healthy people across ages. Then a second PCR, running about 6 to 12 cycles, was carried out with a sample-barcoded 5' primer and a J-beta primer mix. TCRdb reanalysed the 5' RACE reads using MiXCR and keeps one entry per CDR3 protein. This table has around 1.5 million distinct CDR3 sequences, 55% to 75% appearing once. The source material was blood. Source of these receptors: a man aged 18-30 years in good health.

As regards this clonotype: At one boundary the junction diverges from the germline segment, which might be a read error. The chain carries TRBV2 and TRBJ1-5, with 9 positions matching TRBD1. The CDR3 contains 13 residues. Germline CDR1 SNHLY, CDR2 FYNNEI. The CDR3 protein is CASSTGGKQPQHF. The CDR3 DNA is TGTGCCAGCAGTACAGGGGGCAAACAGCCCCAGCATTTT.

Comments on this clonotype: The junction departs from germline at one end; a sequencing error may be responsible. The CDR3 protein is CASSQDHSGGRNNEQFF. In nucleotides, the CDR3 is TGCGCCAGTAGCCAAGACCATAGCGGGGGGAGGAACAATGAGCAGTTCTTC. The chain has TRBV4-3 and TRBJ2-1; 10 bases fit TRBD2. The CDR3 loop spans 17 amino acids. The V gene's germline CDR1 is LGHNA and CDR2 YSLEER.

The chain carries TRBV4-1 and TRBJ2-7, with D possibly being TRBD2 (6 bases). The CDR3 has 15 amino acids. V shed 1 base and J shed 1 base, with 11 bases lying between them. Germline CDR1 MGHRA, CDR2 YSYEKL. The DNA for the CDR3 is TGCGCCAGCAGCCAAGTTATCGGGGGATCCTACGAGCAGTACTTC. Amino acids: CASSQVIGGSYEQYF.

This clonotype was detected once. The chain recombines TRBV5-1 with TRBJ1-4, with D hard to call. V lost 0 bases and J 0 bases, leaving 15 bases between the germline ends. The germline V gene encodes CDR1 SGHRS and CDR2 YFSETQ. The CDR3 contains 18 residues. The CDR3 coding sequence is TGCGCCAGCAGCTTGGCCGTGGAAACAGCTTCAACTAATGAAAAACTGTTTTTT. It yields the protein CASSLAVETASTNEKLFF.

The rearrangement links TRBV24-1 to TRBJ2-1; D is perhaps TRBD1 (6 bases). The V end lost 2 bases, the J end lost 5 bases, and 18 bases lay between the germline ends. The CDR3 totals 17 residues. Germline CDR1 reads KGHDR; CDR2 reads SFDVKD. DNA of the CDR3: TGTGCCACCAGTGATTCGACCGGGACACCGAGTAACAATGAGCAGTTCTTC. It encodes CATSDSTGTPSNNEQFF.

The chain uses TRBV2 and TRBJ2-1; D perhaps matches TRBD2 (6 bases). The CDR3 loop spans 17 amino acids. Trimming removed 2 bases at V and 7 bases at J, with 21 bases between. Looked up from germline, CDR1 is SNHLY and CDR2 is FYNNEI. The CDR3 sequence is CASSETSGARGSNEQFF. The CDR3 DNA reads TGTGCCAGCAGTGAAACCTCTGGGGCGCGGGGATCTAATGAGCAGTTCTTC.

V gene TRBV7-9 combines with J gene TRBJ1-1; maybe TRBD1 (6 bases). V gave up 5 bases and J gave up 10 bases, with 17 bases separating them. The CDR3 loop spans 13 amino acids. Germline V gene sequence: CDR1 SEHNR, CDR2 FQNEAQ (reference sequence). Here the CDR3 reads CASSARQEGRAFF. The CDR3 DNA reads TGTGCCAGCAGCGCCAGACAGGAAGGTCGAGCTTTCTTT.

CDR3 region: CASSLGVRGETVLRSGYEQYF. CDR3 DNA: TGCGCCAGCAGCTTGGGCGTGAGGGGGGAGACAGTTCTTCGAAGTGGATACGAGCAGTACTTC. The V gene is TRBV5-1, the J gene TRBJ2-7; either TRBD1 or TRBD2 may fit D (6 bases each). Germline CDR1 and CDR2: SGHRS and YFSETQ. V was trimmed by 0 bases and J by 4 bases, leaving 32 bases between them. The CDR3 extends over 21 amino acids.

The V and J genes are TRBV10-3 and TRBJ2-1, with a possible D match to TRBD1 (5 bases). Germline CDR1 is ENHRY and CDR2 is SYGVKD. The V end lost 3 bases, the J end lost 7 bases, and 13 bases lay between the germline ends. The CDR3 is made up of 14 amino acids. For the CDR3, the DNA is TGTGCCATCAGTGATGGGGCCCGCCCAAATGAGCAGTTCTTC. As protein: CAISDGARPNEQFF.

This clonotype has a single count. The CDR3 loop reads CASVDMRAYGYTF. CDR3 bases: TGTGCCAGCGTTGACATGCGGGCCTATGGCTACACCTTC. The chain recombines TRBV12-3 or TRBV12-4 with TRBJ1-2; D not resolved. This CDR3 comprises 13 residues. The ends were cut back, 8 bases at V and 4 bases at J, with 14 bases in the middle.

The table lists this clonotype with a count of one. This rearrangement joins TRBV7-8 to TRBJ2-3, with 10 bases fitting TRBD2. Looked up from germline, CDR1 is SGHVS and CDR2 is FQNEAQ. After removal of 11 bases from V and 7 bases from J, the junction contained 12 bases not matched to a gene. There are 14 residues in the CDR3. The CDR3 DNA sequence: TGTGCCTGCATGGCTAGCGGGAGTGTACATACGCAGTATTTT. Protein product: CACMASGSVHTQYF.

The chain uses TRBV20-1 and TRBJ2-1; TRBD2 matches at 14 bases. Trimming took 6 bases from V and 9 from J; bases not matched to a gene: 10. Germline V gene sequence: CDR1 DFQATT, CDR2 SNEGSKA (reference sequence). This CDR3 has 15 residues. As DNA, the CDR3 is TGCAGTGCCAACCTCGGGACTAGCGGGAGTGGTGAGCAGTTCTTC. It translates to CSANLGTSGSGEQFF.

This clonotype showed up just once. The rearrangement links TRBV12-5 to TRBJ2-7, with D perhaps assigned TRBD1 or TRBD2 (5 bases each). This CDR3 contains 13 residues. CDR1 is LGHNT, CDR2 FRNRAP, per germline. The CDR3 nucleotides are TGTGCGGCCGCTGGGTGGGACCGGTACGAGCAGTACTTC. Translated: CAAAGWDRYEQYF.

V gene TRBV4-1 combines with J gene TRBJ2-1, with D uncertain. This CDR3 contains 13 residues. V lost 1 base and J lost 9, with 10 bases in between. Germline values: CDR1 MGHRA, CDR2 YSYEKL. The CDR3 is CASSQVQLSEQFF. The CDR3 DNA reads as TGCGCCAGCAGCCAAGTTCAGTTGAGTGAGCAGTTCTTC.

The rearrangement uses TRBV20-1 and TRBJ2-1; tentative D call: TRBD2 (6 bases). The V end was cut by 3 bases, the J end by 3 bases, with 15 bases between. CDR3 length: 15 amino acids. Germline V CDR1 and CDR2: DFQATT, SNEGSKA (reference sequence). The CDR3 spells CSARSPPGVYNEQFF. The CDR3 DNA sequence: TGCAGTGCTAGGAGCCCCCCGGGAGTCTACAATGAGCAGTTCTTC.

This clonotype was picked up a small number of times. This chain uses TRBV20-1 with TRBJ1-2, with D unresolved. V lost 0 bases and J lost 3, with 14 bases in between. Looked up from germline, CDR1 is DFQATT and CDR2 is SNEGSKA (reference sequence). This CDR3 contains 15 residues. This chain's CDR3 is CSARDFRGPDYGYTF. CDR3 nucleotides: TGCAGTGCTAGAGATTTCCGGGGTCCTGACTATGGCTACACCTTC.

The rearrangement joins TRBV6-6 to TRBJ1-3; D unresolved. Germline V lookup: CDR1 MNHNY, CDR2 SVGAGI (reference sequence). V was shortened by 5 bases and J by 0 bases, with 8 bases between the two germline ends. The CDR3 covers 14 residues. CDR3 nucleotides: TGTGCCAGCAGTCTCATTGGCTCTGGAAACACCATATATTTT. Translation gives CASSLIGSGNTIYF.

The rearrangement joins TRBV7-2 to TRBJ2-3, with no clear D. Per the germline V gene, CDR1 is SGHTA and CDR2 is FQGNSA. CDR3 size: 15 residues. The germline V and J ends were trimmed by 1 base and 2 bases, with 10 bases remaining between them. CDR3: CASSLGWGNTDTQYF. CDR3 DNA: TGTGCCAGCAGCTTAGGGTGGGGTAACACAGATACGCAGTATTTT. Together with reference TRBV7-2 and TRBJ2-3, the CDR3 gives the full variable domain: GAGVSQSPSNKVTEKGKDVELRCDPISGHTALYWYRQSLGQGLEFLIYFQGNSAPDKSGLPSDRFSAERTGGSVSTLTIQRTQQEDSAVYLCASSLGWGNTDTQYFGPGTRLTVL.